A selection of T cell receptor beta chains follows, all from one sample in a study of CD8+ T cells in alopecia areata. TCRdb's table, derived via immunoSEQ multiplex PCR, lists solely in-frame clones and lacks some. The sample carries approximately 210,000 clones, more than 55% recorded once. Specimen: CD4+ T cells sorted from blood, collected at week 4, from a patient treated with tofacitinib. The receptor set was obtained from a human donor with alopecia areata. Each CDR3 is given with its conserved first and last residue. A D gene is named only where the DNA matches it firmly. Clone size, where shown, is once, few, many, or a class for clones that have expanded.

CDR3 protein	CDR3 DNA	D gene	clone size	V gene	J gene
CASSLAKGGHNSPLHF	TGCGCCAGCAGCTTGGCTAAGGGAGGGCATAATTCACCCCTCCACTTT	.	.	TRBV5-1	TRBJ1-6
CASSPDRGRMGRSTDTQYF	TGTGCCAGCAGCCCGGACAGGGGGCGCATGGGAAGGAGCACAGATACGCAGTATTTT	TRBD1	.	TRBV7-2	TRBJ2-3
CASSQGLAATDTQYF	TGCGCCAGCAGCCAGGGACTAGCGGCCACAGATACGCAGTATTTT	TRBD2	.	TRBV4-1	TRBJ2-3
CSVVPAGGARQYF	TGCAGCGTGGTCCCGGCCGGTGGGGCGAGGCAGTACTTC	.	.	TRBV29-1	TRBJ2-7
CASSLTVGQANSPLHF	TGTGCCAGCAGTTTAACTGTCGGACAGGCTAATTCACCCCTCCACTTT	TRBD1	.	TRBV27	TRBJ1-6
CSVDRAGGTATEAFF	TGCAGCGTTGATCGGGCAGGGGGGACCGCCACTGAAGCTTTCTTT	TRBD1	.	TRBV29-1	TRBJ1-1
CASSQGHGEEKLFF	TGCGCCAGCAGCCAAGGTCACGGGGAAGAAAAACTGTTTTTT	.	.	TRBV4-3	TRBJ1-4
CASSLRTADSSEQYF	TGTGCCAGCAGCCTACGGACGGCAGACAGTTCCGAGCAGTACTTC	.	few	TRBV2	TRBJ2-7
CASSLDSYGYTF	TGCGCCAGCAGCTTGGATAGCTATGGCTACACCTTC	.	.	TRBV5-1	TRBJ1-2
CASRGSADTQYF	TGTGCCAGCAGAGGTAGTGCAGATACGCAGTATTTT	.	few	TRBV6-5	TRBJ2-3
CAWSPGQASSPLHF	TGTGCCTGGAGCCCCGGACAGGCCTCTTCACCCCTCCACTTT	TRBD1	.	TRBV30	TRBJ1-6
CASSAGNQPQHF	TGTGCCAGCAGTGCGGGGAATCAGCCCCAGCATTTT	.	few	TRBV25-1	TRBJ1-5
CASSFTWGEQYF	TGCGCCAGCAGCTTTACGTGGGGCGAGCAGTACTTC	.	.	TRBV5-1	TRBJ2-7
CATSREGTGLGTEAFF	TGTGCCACCAGCAGAGAGGGTACAGGGCTGGGGACTGAAGCTTTCTTT	.	.	TRBV15	TRBJ1-1
CASSRGDYQPQHF	TGTGCCAGTAGTCGTGGGGATTATCAGCCCCAGCATTTT	.	few	TRBV19	TRBJ1-5
CAWRSRQTNEKLFF	TGTGCCTGGAGGTCCCGGCAAACTAATGAAAAACTGTTTTTT	.	.	TRBV30	TRBJ1-4
CASSYSPLGQETQYF	TGTGCCAGCAGTTACTCGCCCCTGGGGCAAGAGACCCAGTACTTC	.	.	TRBV6-6	TRBJ2-5
CASSLQGQANTGELFF	TGCGCCAGCAGCTTGCAAGGACAGGCGAACACCGGGGAGCTGTTTTTT	TRBD1	.	TRBV5-1	TRBJ2-2
CASSLVQETQYF	TGTGCCAGCAGCTTAGTGCAGGAGACCCAGTACTTC	.	.	TRBV7-9	TRBJ2-5
CAWNIGPDYGYTF	TGTGCCTGGAATATAGGCCCAGACTATGGCTACACCTTC	.	.	TRBV30	TRBJ1-2
CSVASVHNEQFF	TGCAGCGTTGCATCCGTACACAATGAGCAGTTCTTC	.	few	TRBV29-1	TRBJ2-1
CASSLGAGEVYNEQFF	TGTGCCAGCAGCTTAGGGGCAGGGGAGGTTTACAATGAGCAGTTCTTC	.	few	TRBV11-1	TRBJ2-1
CSVRDRASGANVLTF	TGCAGCGTTCGGGACAGGGCTTCTGGGGCCAACGTCCTGACTTTC	TRBD1	.	TRBV29-1	TRBJ2-6